A single sample is the source of the 23 T cell receptor beta chains below, sequenced in a study of cytomegalovirus exposure and HLA in healthy donors. PCR involved 60 Vbeta and 13 Jbeta primers. Sequencing used immunoSEQ multiplex PCR; TCRdb keeps in-frame clones, though not all of them. This sample has over 120,000 clones; 74% occur once, and the top ten carry around 4.5%. The sequenced sample consisted of PBMCs. The receptors stem from a man younger than 35 in good health and CMV-seropositive.

The chain carries TRBV4-1 and TRBJ1-5, with 10 nucleotides matching TRBD1. V shed 4 bases and J 3 bases; nucleotides not matched to a gene: 6. There are 16 residues in the CDR3. Looked up from germline, CDR1 is MGHRA and CDR2 is YSYEKL. This CDR3 reads CASSLMGTGDNQPQHF. CDR3 in DNA: TGCGCCAGCAGCCTCATGGGGACAGGGGACAATCAGCCCCAGCATTTT.

The V and J genes are TRBV27 and TRBJ2-2; tentatively, D is TRBD1 (6 bases). V dropped 3 bases and J dropped 5 bases, with 10 bases sitting between them. The CDR3 contains 14 residues. The germline gives CDR1 MNHEY, CDR2 SMNVEV (reference sequence). The CDR3 spells CASSFQGRTGELFF. CDR3 DNA: TGTGCCAGCAGTTTCCAGGGGCGGACCGGGGAGCTGTTTTTT.

V and J are TRBV4-1 and TRBJ2-3; 8 bases are shared with TRBD2. Germline CDR1 is MGHRA and CDR2 is YSYEKL. This CDR3 region has 16 residues. The V segment lost 4 bases and the J segment 4 bases; nucleotides outside the gene matches: 10. CDR3 nucleotide sequence: TGCGCCAGCAGCCCAAGGGAACGGGGGGGTTCAGATACGCAGTATTTT. It specifies CASSPRERGGSDTQYF.

The chain recombines TRBV5-6 with TRBJ1-5, with a tentative D call TRBD1 (5 bases). The germline V and J ends were trimmed by 4 bases and 6 bases, with 8 bases remaining between them. The germline CDR1 and CDR2 sequences are SGHDT and YYEEEE. This CDR3 is 12 amino acids long. For the CDR3, the DNA is TGTGCCAGCAGCAGGGGTAGTCAGCCCCAGCATTTT. Its protein is CASSRGSQPQHF.

The chain combines TRBV28 with TRBJ1-2, with a possible D match to TRBD1 (5 bases). Germline-derived CDR1 and CDR2 are MDHEN and SYDVKM. Trimming cost V 6 bases and J 4 bases, with 18 bases left between them. The CDR3 has 15 amino acids. CDR3 sequence (DNA): TGTGCCAGCAGCCCCCCCCGCGGGGCCGGCTATGGCTACACCTTC. The encoded protein is CASSPPRGAGYGYTF.

There are a few counts of this clone. The gene calls are TRBV6-1 and TRBJ1-2; TRBD1 is a possible D gene (6 bases). Germline V gene sequence: CDR1 MNHNS, CDR2 SASEGT. The CDR3 loop spans 15 amino acids. Trimming took off 0 bases at V and 5 bases at J, with 13 bases between the two ends. The chain's CDR3 is CASSEASGGGYGYTF. CDR3 nucleotides: TGTGCCAGCAGTGAAGCGTCGGGGGGCGGGTATGGCTACACCTTC.

The gene calls are TRBV18 and TRBJ2-5; possible D gene TRBD1, 5 bases. V was trimmed by 4 bases and J by 3 bases, leaving 12 bases between them. Germline V gene lookup returns CDR1 KGHSH and CDR2 LQKENI. The CDR3 spans 14 residues. CDR3 sequence: CASSRRVNKETQYF. The CDR3 nucleotides read TGTGCCAGCTCACGCAGGGTTAACAAAGAGACCCAGTACTTC.

This clone has only a few counts. The chain recombines TRBV4-2 with TRBJ1-1, with no clear D. V lost 0 bases and J 6 bases, leaving 14 bases between the germline ends. CDR1 and CDR2 from the germline V gene are LGHNA and YNFKEQ. There are 15 residues in the CDR3. CDR3 DNA: TGTGCCAGCAGCCAAGATAGAGGTGTTCGAGCTGAAGCTTTCTTT. As protein: CASSQDRGVRAEAFF.

The CDR3 spells CASSEYGQGAGGSPLHF. The CDR3 bases are TGTGCCAGCAGTGAATATGGCCAGGGGGCCGGGGGTTCACCCCTCCACTTT. This chain connects TRBV6-1 to TRBJ1-6; 8 bases match TRBD1. J lost 9 bases, V lost 2 bases, and 12 bases had no gene match. This CDR3 spans 17 amino acids. Germline V gene lookup returns CDR1 MNHNS and CDR2 SASEGT.

This clone appeared a few times. This chain links TRBV9 with TRBJ2-2, with D possibly matching TRBD1 (5 bases). Trimming pared 6 bases from V and 7 bases from J, leaving 13 bases between. Germline-derived CDR1 and CDR2 are SGDLS and YYNGEE. The CDR3 totals 13 residues. CDR3 residues: CASTARRGGELFF. The CDR3 DNA reads as TGTGCCAGCACCGCCAGAAGGGGCGGGGAGCTGTTTTTT.

V is TRBV6-5 and J is TRBJ2-7; possible D gene TRBD2, 7 bases. This CDR3 comprises 14 residues. CDR1 and CDR2 from the germline V gene are MNHEY and SVGAGI. V lost 8 bases and J lost 5, with 19 bases in between. For the CDR3, the DNA is TGTGCCAGCGGGGAAGGGGGGGTATTCGACGAGCAGTACTTC. It specifies CASGEGGVFDEQYF.

The rearrangement links TRBV18 to TRBJ1-6, with a possible D match to TRBD1 (6 bases). This CDR3 contains 14 residues. V was clipped by 7 bases and J by 2 bases, with 9 bases between them. CDR1 and CDR2 from the germline V gene are KGHSH and LQKENI. The CDR3, as DNA: TGTGCCAGCTGCCAGGGGACCTATAATTCACCCCTCCACTTT. This encodes CASCQGTYNSPLHF.

The chain joins TRBV10-3 to TRBJ2-5; 10 bases map to TRBD2. Germline trimming cut 4 bases from V and 4 bases from J; bases unmatched to any gene: 9. Per germline, CDR1 ENHRY and CDR2 SYGVKD. The CDR3 totals 16 residues. Written as DNA, the CDR3 is TGTGCCATCAGTGTCCTAGCGGGGGACGCCCGAGAGACCCAGTACTTC. Translation: CAISVLAGDARETQYF.

The chain combines TRBV4-1 with TRBJ2-7, with a possible D match to TRBD2 (6 bases). Germline CDR1 MGHRA, CDR2 YSYEKL. This CDR3 comprises 16 residues. Trimming pared 4 bases from V and 5 bases from J, leaving 21 bases between. CDR3 DNA: TGCGCCAGCAGCCGCGTCGGGACTCGGGCCGATGACGAGCAGTACTTC. This sequence encodes CASSRVGTRADDEQYF.

CDR3 in DNA: TGTGCCAGTAGTATCGAGCAGGGAGGACAGCCCCAGCATTTT. The encoded protein is CASSIEQGGQPQHF. The V call is TRBV19, the J call TRBJ1-5; D might be TRBD1 (5 bases). V dropped 3 bases and J dropped 7 bases, with 13 bases sitting between them. The germline CDR1 and CDR2 sequences are LNHDA and SQIVND (reference sequence). CDR3 length equals 14 residues.

The chain couples TRBV19 to TRBJ2-7; 10 bases are shared with TRBD1. Germline values: CDR1 LNHDA, CDR2 SQIVND (reference sequence). The J segment lost 1 base and the V segment lost 1 base, leaving 1 base of the junction unmatched. The CDR3 has 15 residues. CDR3 loop: CASSIAGQGSYEQYF. The CDR3 nucleotides are TGTGCCAGTAGTATAGCGGGACAGGGGTCCTACGAGCAGTACTTC.

The sample holds one count of this clone. The chain has TRBV29-1 and TRBJ2-1; tentative D call: TRBD1 (6 bases). There are 14 residues in the CDR3. Germline V gives CDR1 SQVTM, CDR2 ANQGSEA. V was clipped by 3 bases and J by 5 bases, with 14 bases between them. The CDR3 nucleotides read TGCAGCGTTGACGGGACACCCTCGAACAATGAGCAGTTCTTC. Amino acid sequence: CSVDGTPSNNEQFF.

V usage is TRBV29-1 and J usage is TRBJ2-7; TRBD1 aligns across 8 bases. This CDR3 is built from 14 residues. V shed 2 bases, J shed 7 bases, and the junction held 10 bases outside the gene matches. The V gene's germline CDR1 is SQVTM and CDR2 ANQGSEA. CDR3 protein: CSVESRQGAVEQYF. Written as DNA, the CDR3 is TGCAGCGTTGAAAGCCGGCAGGGGGCTGTAGAGCAGTACTTC.

This sequence joins TRBV2 and TRBJ2-7, with TRBD1 matching 9 bases. Trimming took 9 bases from V and 6 from J; bases not matched to a gene: 12. This CDR3 comprises 14 residues. Germline values: CDR1 SNHLY, CDR2 FYNNEI. CDR3 coding DNA: TGTGCCAGTAAGCCGGGACAGGGAACGGGCGAGCAGTACTTC. This translates into CASKPGQGTGEQYF.

The rearrangement uses TRBV6-6 and TRBJ2-1; D perhaps matches TRBD1 (6 bases). The germline V gene has CDR1 MNHNY and CDR2 SVGAGI (reference sequence). The CDR3 has 11 residues. V lost 7 bases and J 9 bases, leaving 10 bases between the germline ends. For the CDR3, the DNA is TGTGCCAGCAATCAGGGGATTGAGCAGTTCTTC. This sequence encodes CASNQGIEQFF.

This clone came up once. The rearrangement uses TRBV5-5 and TRBJ2-7; 7 bases map to TRBD1. The CDR3 has 11 residues. Germline CDR1 and CDR2: SGHKS and YYEKEE (reference sequence). V shed 7 bases and J 6 bases; nucleotides not matched to a gene: 4. The CDR3 region is CASDRDREQYF. CDR3 coding DNA: TGTGCCAGCGACAGGGATCGCGAGCAGTACTTC.

The genes are TRBV10-3 and TRBJ1-2, with 11 bases that match TRBD1. The CDR3 consists of 15 residues. The germline gives CDR1 ENHRY, CDR2 SYGVKD. J was trimmed by 6 bases and V by 0 bases; bases with no gene match: 3. CDR3 protein: CAISESGQGADGYTF. The CDR3 DNA reads TGTGCCATCAGTGAGTCCGGACAGGGGGCGGATGGCTACACCTTC.

The chain carries TRBV7-9 and TRBJ1-3, with D tentatively TRBD1 (6 bases). The CDR3 runs 16 residues. Germline V gives CDR1 SEHNR, CDR2 FQNEAQ (reference sequence). The V gene lost 6 bases and the J gene lost 0 bases, with 15 bases spanning the gap. The CDR3 here is CASSSTDRSSGNTIYF. The CDR3 DNA reads TGTGCCAGCAGTTCCACCGACAGGAGCTCTGGAAACACCATATATTTT.